The clone carrying this T cell receptor beta chain was seen once. Its target is not known. RNA was extracted from bulk tissue without any cell sorting. Newly diagnosed lung cancer patients had thoracic surgery in China, August–late 2014, without prior chemotherapy. These data come from a study of tumor and adjacent non-tumor tissue in lung cancer. On the study more broadly: On average, productive TCRbeta reads reached about 4.4 million per sample. Study-wide results and caveats: Tumor tissue had significantly higher TCR diversity than normal lung.

Three rounds of nested PCR, following a modified ARM-PCR protocol, produced the TCRbeta library. TCRdb re-called the multiplex PCR reads with MiXCR, one entry per CDR3 protein. The table includes roughly 200,000 distinct CDR3 sequences, about 71% detected once. Sequenced material: lung tumor tissue. The sequence was collected from a man aged 55 to 70 with non-small cell lung cancer.

CDR3: CASTQPKAGELFF. DNA of the CDR3: TGTGCCAGCACCCAACCTAAGGCCGGGGAGCTGTTTTTT. J is TRBJ2-2 and V is TRBV12-3 or TRBV12-4, with unresolved D. Trimming took 7 bases from V and 6 from J, leaving 12 bases between them. The CDR3 has 13 amino acids.